This entry features one TCR beta chain sequence. Its matching antigen is unknown. One end of the junction fails to match germline, which may point to a read error. This entry is derived from a study of blood T cells in healthy people across ages. Findings and limits, study-wide: Getting older went along with TCR beta diversity per million T cells dropping roughly linearly.

CDR1 and CDR2 from the germline V gene are SNHLY and FYNNEI. There are 13 residues in the CDR3. Then a second PCR, running about 7 to 11 cycles, was carried out with a sample-barcoded 5' primer and a J-beta primer mix. TCRdb analysed the 5' RACE reads with MiXCR anew, one entry per CDR3 protein. The sample consists of approximately 830,000 distinct CDR3 sequences, around two thirds of them appearing once. The sequenced sample was blood. The rearrangement uses TRBV2 and TRBJ2-5, with D uncertain. This clonotype was obtained from a man aged 25 to 45 in good health. DNA for the CDR3: TGTGCCAGCAGGGGCTTCGCAGGAGAGACTCAGTACTTC. Its protein is CASRGFAGETQYF.